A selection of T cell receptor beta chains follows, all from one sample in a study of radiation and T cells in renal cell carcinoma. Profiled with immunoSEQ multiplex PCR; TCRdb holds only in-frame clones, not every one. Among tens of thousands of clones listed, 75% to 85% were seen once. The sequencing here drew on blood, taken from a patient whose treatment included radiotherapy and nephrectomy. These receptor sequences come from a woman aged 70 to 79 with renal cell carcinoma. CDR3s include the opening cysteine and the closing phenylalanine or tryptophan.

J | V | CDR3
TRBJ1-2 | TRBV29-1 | CSVEEGRNYGYTF
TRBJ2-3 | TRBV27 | CASSFGTSADTQYF
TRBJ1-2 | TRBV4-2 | CASSQDRQRGEANYGYTF
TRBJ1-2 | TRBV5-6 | CASSPGHNYGYTF
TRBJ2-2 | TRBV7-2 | CASSPHGDRELFF
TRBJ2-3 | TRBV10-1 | CASGDDGTDTQYF
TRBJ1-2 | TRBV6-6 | CASSSARGQGNYGYTF
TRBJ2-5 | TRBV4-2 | CASSKTRGGVETQYF
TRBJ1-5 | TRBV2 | CASSGGFTGHQPQHF
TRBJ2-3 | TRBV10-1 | CASSEFETGGTDTQYF
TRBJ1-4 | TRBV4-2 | CASSQDMATTGGHEKLFF
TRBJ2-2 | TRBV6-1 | CASLRGLTNTGELFF
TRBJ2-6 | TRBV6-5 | CASSPQPGANVLTF